This passage covers 14 T cell receptor beta chains from one sample sequenced in a study of preoperative IRX-2 immunotherapy in early breast cancer. Documented treatment: preoperative locoregional IRX-2 cytokine immunotherapy. Sequencing used immunoSEQ multiplex PCR; TCRdb keeps in-frame clones, though not all of them. This table has more than 25,000 clones, about 90% appearing once. This specimen was acquired from a patient treated with IRX-2 immunotherapy. The receptors were gathered from a human donor with breast cancer.

The chain combines TRBV5-1 with TRBJ1-1, with TRBD1 identical over 9 bases. The V gene's germline CDR1 is SGHRS and CDR2 YFSETQ. The CDR3 sequence is 14 residues long. J lost 6 bases, V lost 2 bases, and 5 bases had no gene match. In DNA, the CDR3 is TGCGCCAGCAGCTTTGGACAGGGGAGCGCTGAAGCTTTCTTT. This sequence encodes CASSFGQGSAEAFF.

The chain is built from TRBV6-6 and TRBJ1-5, with D perhaps matching TRBD1 (6 bases). Trimming stripped 6 bases from V and 3 bases from J, with 15 bases between. The CDR3 spans 15 residues. Germline values: CDR1 MNHNY, CDR2 SVGAGI (reference sequence). The CDR3 DNA sequence: TGTGCCAGCAGCACGACAGGCTCCCCCAATCAGCCCCAGCATTTT. Translating gives CASSTTGSPNQPQHF.

In its sample, this clone was seen once. The V gene is TRBV11-3, the J gene TRBJ2-3; the D gene is possibly TRBD2 (5 bases). Germline CDR1 is SGHNT and CDR2 is YENEEA. The V end was cut by 1 base, the J end by 4 bases, with 12 bases between. The length of the CDR3 is 15 residues. The CDR3 loop reads CASSLGGLGPDTQYF. CDR3 DNA sequence: TGTGCCAGCAGCTTAGGCGGGCTAGGGCCAGATACGCAGTATTTT.

The chain couples TRBV20-1 to TRBJ2-5; 7 bases map to TRBD2. Germline-derived CDR1 and CDR2 are DFQATT and SNEGSKA (reference sequence). Trimming removed 3 bases from V and 13 bases from J; junction bases left unmatched: 5. The CDR3 loop spans 10 amino acids. Written as DNA, the CDR3 is TGCAGTGCTAGGCGGGAGAGGGGGTACTTC. It encodes CSARRERGYF.

The rearrangement links TRBV18 to TRBJ2-3; TRBD2 agrees at 10 bases. V shed 3 bases and J 1 base; nucleotides not matched to a gene: 7. The CDR3 runs to 17 residues. Germline V gene lookup returns CDR1 KGHSH and CDR2 LQKENI. The CDR3 nucleotides are TGTGCCAGCTCACCTCTAGCGGGAGAGGAGGGCACAGATACGCAGTATTTT. It translates to CASSPLAGEEGTDTQYF.

The chain combines TRBV10-3 with TRBJ2-1; 10 nucleotides agree with TRBD2. The CDR3 is 14 residues long. The J segment lost 13 bases and the V segment lost 3 bases, leaving 9 bases of the junction unmatched. Germline V gene sequence: CDR1 ENHRY, CDR2 SYGVKD. The CDR3 sequence is CAISELAGNEDQFF. CDR3 DNA: TGTGCCATCAGTGAACTAGCGGGAAACGAGGACCAGTTCTTC.

The V and J genes are TRBV19 and TRBJ1-5; D might be TRBD1 (6 bases). V was pared by 3 bases and J by 7 bases, with 16 bases between. The CDR3 consists of 15 residues. Germline values: CDR1 LNHDA, CDR2 SQIVND (reference sequence). The CDR3 DNA is TGTGCCAGTAGTATTTATTGGGACACCAGACAGCCCCAGCATTTT. Residues: CASSIYWDTRQPQHF. The complete variable domain, with remaining parts taken from reference TRBV19 and TRBJ1-5, reads DGGITQSPKYLFRKEGQNVTLSCEQNLNHDAMYWYRQDPGQGLRLIYYSQIVNDFQKGDIAEGYSVSREKKESFPLTVTSAQKNPTAFYLCASSIYWDTRQPQHFGDGTRLSIL.

This rearrangement joins TRBV15 to TRBJ1-2; D is unclear. Germline CDR1 is LNHNV and CDR2 is YYDKDF (reference sequence). V was shortened by 0 bases and J by 2 bases, with 4 bases between the two germline ends. The CDR3 consists of 13 residues. The CDR3 DNA is TGTGCCACCAGCAGAGAGAGGAACTATGGCTACACCTTC. It encodes CATSRERNYGYTF.

The chain has TRBV28 and TRBJ1-5; D remains ambiguous. The V end lost 2 bases, the J end lost 2 bases, and 10 bases lay between the germline ends. The CDR3 totals 15 residues. Germline CDR1 is MDHEN and CDR2 is SYDVKM. CDR3 nucleotides: TGTGCCAGCAGTTTAGGAACTTTCGGCAATCAGCCCCAGCATTTT. This gives the protein CASSLGTFGNQPQHF.

The chain recombines TRBV30 with TRBJ1-1, with 9 positions matching TRBD1. CDR3 length: 15 residues. The germline V gene encodes CDR1 GTSNPN and CDR2 SVGIG (reference sequence). Trimming took 2 bases from V and 5 from J; bases not matched to a gene: 9. The CDR3 protein is CAWSNVQGQGTEAFF. DNA for the CDR3: TGTGCCTGGAGTAATGTTCAGGGACAGGGAACTGAAGCTTTCTTT. Combining the CDR3 with reference TRBV30 and TRBJ1-1 gives the whole variable domain SQTIHQWPATLVQPVGSPLSLECTVEGTSNPNLYWYRQAAGRGLQLLFYSVGIGQISSEVPQNLSASRPQDRQFILSSKKLLLSDSGFYLCAWSNVQGQGTEAFFGQGTRLTVV.

CDR3 in amino acids: CASSLAGGYNSYNEQFF. The CDR3 bases are TGTGCCAGCAGCTTAGCGGGTGGGTATAATTCCTACAATGAGCAGTTCTTC. The rearrangement links TRBV7-2 to TRBJ2-1; the D is unclear. Germline assignment: CDR1 SGHTA and CDR2 FQGNSA. This CDR3 comprises 17 residues. Trimming stripped 0 bases from V and 1 base from J, with 13 bases between.

Only one count was recorded for this clone. The J gene is TRBJ2-3, the V gene TRBV6-5; 11 bases align to TRBD2. From germline, CDR1 is MNHEY and CDR2 SVGAGI. The CDR3 has 16 amino acids. The J segment lost 5 bases and the V segment lost 3 bases, leaving 7 bases of the junction unmatched. The CDR3 nucleotides are TGTGCCAGCAGTTATTTGGGGACTAGCGGAGTAGATACGCAGTATTTT. It is translated as CASSYLGTSGVDTQYF.

This chain uses TRBV2 with TRBJ2-2; D is undetermined. The V gene lost 5 bases and the J gene lost 1 base, with 8 bases spanning the gap. The CDR3 is made up of 14 amino acids. Germline-derived CDR1 and CDR2 are SNHLY and FYNNEI. The CDR3 sequence: CASSLGWNTGELFF. In nucleotides, the CDR3 is TGTGCCAGCAGTCTAGGGTGGAACACCGGGGAGCTGTTTTTT.

The chain is built from TRBV4-2 and TRBJ1-2, with 9 bases lining up with TRBD1. The CDR3 extends over 14 amino acids. Germline loops: CDR1 LGHNA, CDR2 YNFKEQ. V lost 6 bases to trimming and J lost 5 bases; unmatched junction nucleotides: 7. This CDR3 reads CASSSSGQGYGYTF. In DNA, the CDR3 is TGTGCCAGCAGTTCCTCGGGACAGGGTTATGGCTACACCTTC.